This is a list of T cell receptor beta chains from one sample in a study of blood T cell repertoires in COVID-19. This table comes from immunoSEQ multiplex PCR, and its TCRdb copy is limited to in-frame clones, with some not included. Among around 100,000 clones listed, less than 90% were seen once. The sample consisted of peripheral blood. The receptors here all came from a man between 65 and 80 years old with active or convalescent COVID-19. Both conserved end residues are part of each CDR3. D genes are given only for firm matches. Rows may omit the clone size; those that give it use once, few, many or a size class.

TRBJ2-7 . TRBV20-1 TRBD1 CSASSGQALYEQYF TGCAGTGCTAGTTCTGGACAGGCTCTCTACGAGCAGTACTTC
TRBJ2-7 once TRBV4-3 TRBD1 CASSQGQGTYEQYF TGCGCCAGCAGCCAAGGACAGGGTACCTACGAGCAGTACTTC
TRBJ2-7 . TRBV12-5 TRBD2 CASSWGGDEQYF TGTGCTAGTTCCTGGGGGGGTGACGAGCAGTACTTC
TRBJ1-2 . TRBV10-3 TRBD1 CAIRMTGGNVYGYTF TGTGCCATCAGAATGACAGGGGGCAATGTCTATGGCTACACCTTC
TRBJ1-2 . TRBV7-9 . CASSLRQANYGYTF TGTGCCAGCAGCTTACGGCAGGCTAACTATGGCTACACCTTC
TRBJ1-2 . TRBV5-1 . CASSLVGGLYGYTF TGCGCCAGCAGCTTGGTAGGGGGTTTGTATGGCTACACCTTC
TRBJ1-3 . TRBV9 . CASSVENSGNTIYF TGTGCCAGCAGCGTAGAGAACAGCGGAAACACCATATATTTT
TRBJ1-1 . TRBV3-1/TRBV3-2 . CASSQELSRGSTEAFF TGTGCCAGCAGCCAAGAGTTATCCAGGGGTTCCACTGAAGCTTTCTTT
TRBJ2-5 . TRBV18 TRBD1 CASSQTGQGETQYF TGTGCCAGCTCACAAACCGGACAGGGGGAGACCCAGTACTTC
TRBJ2-7 . TRBV5-8 . CASSLSFSYEQYF TGTGCCAGCAGCTTGTCGTTCTCGTACGAGCAGTACTTC
TRBJ2-7 . TRBV7-9 TRBD2 CASSSPSGGTYEQYF TGTGCCAGCAGCTCCCCTAGCGGGGGAACCTACGAGCAGTACTTC
TRBJ1-1 . TRBV7-3 . CASSSQGRETEAFF TGTGCCAGCAGTTCACAGGGTCGGGAAACTGAAGCTTTCTTT
TRBJ1-2 . TRBV7-2 TRBD1 CASSLGPSGQGKGYTF TGTGCCAGCAGCTTAGGGCCATCCGGACAGGGTAAAGGCTACACCTTC
TRBJ1-2 . TRBV28 TRBD1 CASAFGTGAYGYTF TGTGCCAGCGCTTTTGGGACAGGGGCCTATGGCTACACCTTC
TRBJ2-5 . TRBV10-3 . CAISQGRETQYF TGTGCCATCTCCCAGGGCAGGGAGACCCAGTACTTC
TRBJ1-1 . TRBV28 . CASSRHLNTEAFF TGTGCCAGCAGTCGACACTTGAACACTGAAGCTTTCTTT
TRBJ2-3 . TRBV19 TRBD2 CASSMSGGAADTQYF TGTGCCAGTAGTATGAGCGGGGGGGCGGCAGATACGCAGTATTTT
TRBJ2-1 once TRBV24-1 TRBD1 CATSDLDRAYNEQFF TGTGCCACCAGTGATCTCGACAGGGCCTACAATGAGCAGTTCTTC
TRBJ2-3 . TRBV11-2 . CASSFGLEAVTQYF TGTGCCAGCAGCTTTGGTCTAGAGGCGGTTACGCAGTATTTT
TRBJ1-6 few TRBV28 . CASSLWTDNSPLHF TGTGCCAGCAGTCTCTGGACAGATAATTCACCCCTCCACTTT
TRBJ2-7 few TRBV11-2 . CASSSLLYDEQYF TGTGCCAGCAGCTCCCTGTTATATGACGAGCAGTACTTC
TRBJ2-1 few TRBV6-5 . CASTTPRGGRGEQFF TGTGCCAGCACTACGCCTAGAGGAGGGAGAGGTGAGCAGTTCTTC
TRBJ1-2 . TRBV5-1 . CASSSDPQGTYGYTF TGCGCCAGCAGCTCAGACCCCCAGGGGACCTATGGCTACACCTTC
TRBJ2-2 . TRBV2 TRBD1 CASKVVRGLVTGELFF TGTGCCAGCAAGGTGGTCAGGGGGCTTGTCACCGGGGAGCTGTTTTTT
TRBJ2-6 . TRBV5-5 . CASSWGHSGANVLTF TGTGCCAGCAGCTGGGGACATTCTGGGGCCAACGTCCTGACTTTC
TRBJ1-1 . TRBV6-5 TRBD1 CASSYARTGGTEAFF TGTGCCAGCAGTTACGCCCGGACAGGGGGCACTGAAGCTTTCTTT
TRBJ2-1 . TRBV3-1/TRBV3-2 TRBD1 CASSLHRDRGYNEQFF TGTGCCAGCAGCCTCCACCGGGACAGGGGCTACAATGAGCAGTTCTTC
TRBJ1-5 few TRBV20-1 TRBD1 CSASFDRGSNQPQHF TGCAGTGCTAGTTTCGACAGGGGTTCAAATCAGCCCCAGCATTTT
TRBJ1-1 . TRBV7-2 . CASSLQGRKGNTEAFF TGTGCCAGCAGCCTACAGGGAAGAAAGGGGAACACTGAAGCTTTCTTT
TRBJ1-1 . TRBV5-1 . CASSLGRDTIGGTEAFF TGCGCCAGCAGCTTGGGAAGGGACACAATTGGGGGAACTGAAGCTTTCTTT
TRBJ2-5 . TRBV3-1/TRBV3-2 TRBD2 CASSFSAGLGETQYF TGTGCCAGCAGCTTTTCAGCGGGGCTGGGGGAGACCCAGTACTTC
TRBJ2-3 . TRBV4-1 TRBD2 CASSQGLAGWSDTQYF TGCGCCAGCAGCCAAGGACTAGCGGGGTGGTCAGATACGCAGTATTTT
TRBJ1-1 . TRBV5-1 . CASSLAAGATEAFF TGCGCCAGCAGCTTGGCCGCGGGGGCTACTGAAGCTTTCTTT
TRBJ2-4 . TRBV5-1 . CASSLGAGVGNIQYF TGCGCCAGCAGCTTGGGTGCGGGCGTTGGAAACATTCAGTACTTC
TRBJ1-3 . TRBV6-6 . CASRETGSGNTIYF TGTGCCAGCAGGGAGACAGGCTCTGGAAACACCATATATTTT
TRBJ1-1 . TRBV5-1 . CASTADSLNTEAFF TGCGCCAGCACCGCAGACAGTTTGAACACTGAAGCTTTCTTT
TRBJ2-3 . TRBV5-1 . CASSLALDRSTDTQYF TGCGCCAGCAGCTTGGCCTTGGACAGAAGCACAGATACGCAGTATTTT
TRBJ1-1 . TRBV28 . CASSSRTYGPEAFF TGTGCCAGCAGTTCCCGGACATACGGACCTGAAGCTTTCTTT
TRBJ1-1 . TRBV7-6 TRBD1 CASSFLQGANTEAFF TGTGCCAGCAGCTTTTTACAGGGGGCAAACACTGAAGCTTTCTTT
TRBJ2-7 . TRBV12-3/TRBV12-4 . CASSAGRNEQYF TGTGCCAGCAGTGCGGGTCGGAACGAGCAGTACTTC
TRBJ1-5 . TRBV18 . CASSADRNQPQHF TGTGCCAGCTCCGCTGACAGGAATCAGCCCCAGCATTTT
TRBJ2-2 . TRBV25-1 TRBD1 CASSDIGQGPGELFF TGTGCCAGCAGTGACATCGGACAGGGACCCGGGGAGCTGTTTTTT
TRBJ2-3 . TRBV6-6 TRBD1 CASRLPGTGTDTQYF TGTGCCAGCAGACTGCCCGGGACAGGTACAGATACGCAGTATTTT
TRBJ2-2 . TRBV9 TRBD1 CASSVKTGDTGELFF TGTGCCAGCAGCGTAAAGACAGGGGACACCGGGGAGCTGTTTTTT
TRBJ2-2 . TRBV3-1/TRBV3-2 . CASSRGAPGELFF TGTGCCAGCAGCCGGGGAGCCCCCGGGGAGCTGTTTTTT